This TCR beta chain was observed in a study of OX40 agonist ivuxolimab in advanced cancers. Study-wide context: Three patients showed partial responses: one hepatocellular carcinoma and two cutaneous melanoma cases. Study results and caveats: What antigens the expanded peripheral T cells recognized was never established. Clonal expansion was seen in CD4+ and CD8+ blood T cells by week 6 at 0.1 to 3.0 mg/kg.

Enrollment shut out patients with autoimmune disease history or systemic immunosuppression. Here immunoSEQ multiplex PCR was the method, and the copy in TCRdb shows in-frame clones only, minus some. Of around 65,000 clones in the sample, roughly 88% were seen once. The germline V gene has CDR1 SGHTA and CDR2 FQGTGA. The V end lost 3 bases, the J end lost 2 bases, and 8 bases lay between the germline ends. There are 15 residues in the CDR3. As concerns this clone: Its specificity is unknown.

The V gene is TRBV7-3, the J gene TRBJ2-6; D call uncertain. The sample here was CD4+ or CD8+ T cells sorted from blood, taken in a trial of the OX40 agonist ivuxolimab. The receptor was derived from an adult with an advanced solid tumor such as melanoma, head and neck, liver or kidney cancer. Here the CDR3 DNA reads TGTGCCAGCAGCTTGAAAGGAGCTGGGGCCAACGTCCTGACTTTC. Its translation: CASSLKGAGANVLTF.